The rows below give T cell receptor beta chains drawn from one sample of a study of T-cell memory formation after mild COVID-19. TCRdb analysed the 5' RACE reads with MiXCR anew, one entry per CDR3 protein. This sample has approximately 260,000 distinct CDR3 sequences, with roughly a sixth found just once. Sample: PBMCs or a T cell subset sorted from them (not recorded which). These receptors were collected from a man younger than 35 who had mild COVID-19 (a few samples of this study predate the infection). Cell type and time point are not known. CDR3s include the opening cysteine and the closing phenylalanine or tryptophan. A D gene is named only where the DNA matches it firmly. Some rows have no size entry. The others give once, few or many, or a class for an expanded clone.

d_call | j_call | v_call | clone_size | cdr3_aa | cdr3_nt
TRBD2 | TRBJ2-7 | TRBV12-3/TRBV12-4 | NA | CASSQTSGGHEQYF | TGTGCCAGCAGCCAGACTAGCGGGGGACACGAGCAGTACTTC
NA | TRBJ1-1 | TRBV5-1 | NA | CASSFTSGTSEAFF | TGCGCCAGCAGCTTTACGTCGGGAACTTCTGAAGCTTTCTTT
NA | TRBJ1-1 | TRBV4-2 | NA | CASRAPGVFPEAFF | TGTGCCAGCAGAGCCCCCGGGGTATTTCCTGAAGCTTTCTTT
TRBD1 | TRBJ1-2 | TRBV12-3/TRBV12-4 | few | CASSAYGQVYGYTF | TGTGCCAGCAGTGCCTACGGACAGGTCTATGGCTACACCTTC
TRBD2 | TRBJ2-5 | TRBV14 | few | CASSQLMASGETQYF | TGTGCCAGCAGCCAACTCATGGCTAGCGGAGAGACCCAGTACTTC
TRBD1 | TRBJ1-1 | TRBV10-3 | few | CAISEIQGANTEAFF | TGTGCCATCAGCGAAATACAGGGGGCGAACACTGAAGCTTTCTTT
NA | TRBJ1-2 | TRBV20-1 | NA | CSASLNSNYGYTF | TGCAGTGCTAGCCTGAACAGTAACTATGGCTACACCTTC
NA | TRBJ2-1 | TRBV6-2/TRBV6-3 | few | CASSREVTGPGIF | TGTGCCAGCAGTAGGGAGGTGACGGGGCCGGGGATCTTC
TRBD2 | TRBJ2-5 | TRBV5-6 | NA | CASSPGLAGGRETQYF | TGTGCCAGCAGCCCGGGACTAGCGGGGGGGCGAGAGACCCAGTACTTC
NA | TRBJ2-2 | TRBV19 | NA | CASSVQRAGELFF | TGTGCCAGTAGTGTGCAGAGAGCCGGGGAGCTGTTTTTT
TRBD1 | TRBJ1-5 | TRBV19 | NA | CASQPGQAHNQPQHF | TGTGCCAGCCAGCCGGGACAGGCCCACAATCAGCCCCAGCATTTT
NA | TRBJ2-1 | TRBV7-8 | NA | CASSGRQVRNEQFF | TGTGCCAGCAGCGGAAGACAGGTTAGGAATGAGCAGTTCTTC
TRBD1 | TRBJ2-1 | TRBV10-3 | NA | CATRTGPDEQFF | TGTGCCACAAGGACAGGGCCCGATGAGCAGTTCTTC
NA | TRBJ2-5 | TRBV28 | once | CASSRTGTVETQYF | TGTGCCAGCAGTCGAACCGGGACCGTAGAGACCCAGTACTTC
TRBD2 | TRBJ2-1 | TRBV5-4 | NA | CASSERTSGFYNEQFF | TGTGCCAGCAGCGAGAGGACTAGCGGGTTCTACAATGAGCAGTTCTTC
NA | TRBJ2-1 | TRBV5-1 | few | CASSPGSRGNEQFF | TGCGCCAGCAGCCCCGGTAGCCGGGGGAATGAGCAGTTCTTC
NA | TRBJ1-3 | TRBV6-5 | few | CASSYSMIWGSGNTIYF | TGTGCCAGCAGTTACTCGATGATCTGGGGCTCTGGAAACACCATATATTTT
NA | TRBJ2-3 | TRBV3-1 | NA | CASSPTQGSTDTQYF | TGTGCCAGCAGCCCCACTCAGGGGAGCACAGATACGCAGTATTTT
NA | TRBJ2-5 | TRBV18 | few | CASSRAGQETQYF | TGTGCCAGCTCACGTGCAGGGCAAGAGACCCAGTACTTC
NA | TRBJ2-3 | TRBV5-1 | NA | CASSLRATADTQYF | TGCGCCAGCAGCTTGAGAGCGACGGCAGATACGCAGTATTTT
TRBD1 | TRBJ1-4 | TRBV7-9 | few | CASSNRDSGEKLFF | TGTGCCAGCAGCAACCGGGACAGTGGAGAAAAACTGTTTTTT
TRBD2 | TRBJ2-2 | TRBV6-2/TRBV6-3 | NA | CASSRTSAGNTGELFF | TGTGCCAGCAGCAGGACTAGCGCGGGGAACACCGGGGAGCTGTTTTTT
TRBD2 | TRBJ2-5 | TRBV9 | NA | CASSAGLAGEETQYF | TGTGCCAGCAGCGCCGGACTAGCGGGGGAAGAGACCCAGTACTTC
TRBD2 | TRBJ2-5 | TRBV4-2 | NA | CASSPDLGWGGETQYF | TGTGCCAGCAGCCCAGATCTTGGGTGGGGGGGAGAGACCCAGTACTTC
NA | TRBJ2-3 | TRBV20-1 | few | CSASAGVGDTQYF | TGCAGTGCTAGTGCAGGGGTGGGAGATACGCAGTATTTT
NA | TRBJ2-5 | TRBV6-2/TRBV6-3 | NA | CASSQGGVRTQYF | TGTGCCAGCAGCCAGGGCGGCGTTCGGACCCAGTACTTC
NA | TRBJ2-4 | TRBV18 | NA | CASSETMGNIQYF | TGTGCCAGCTCGGAGACTATGGGAAACATTCAGTACTTC
NA | TRBJ2-1 | TRBV11-2 | NA | CASGGLSSYNEQFF | TGTGCCAGCGGGGGGCTGAGCTCCTACAATGAGCAGTTCTTC
TRBD1 | TRBJ2-2 | TRBV5-1 | few | CASSFQGENTGELFF | TGCGCCAGCAGCTTTCAGGGGGAGAACACCGGGGAGCTGTTTTTT
TRBD2 | TRBJ2-1 | TRBV5-1 | NA | CASSLGLAVNEQFF | TGCGCCAGCAGCCTGGGACTAGCGGTGAATGAGCAGTTCTTC
TRBD2 | TRBJ2-2 | TRBV7-9 | NA | CAKGASGGPRHGELFF | TGTGCCAAAGGGGCTAGCGGGGGACCTCGCCACGGGGAGCTGTTTTTT
NA | TRBJ2-3 | TRBV7-2 | NA | CASSQGRKTDTQYF | TGTGCCAGCAGCCAAGGAAGGAAAACAGATACGCAGTATTTT
NA | TRBJ1-3 | TRBV5-1 | few | CASSQWGAVTGNTIYF | TGCGCCAGCTCCCAGTGGGGGGCAGTAACTGGAAACACCATATATTTT
TRBD2 | TRBJ2-3 | TRBV2 | NA | CASSERTSAARGTDTQYF | TGTGCCAGCAGTGAAAGGACTAGTGCAGCTCGCGGCACAGATACGCAGTATTTT
NA | TRBJ2-6 | TRBV5-5 | NA | CASSPAGGSGANVLTF | TGTGCCAGCAGCCCCGCCGGTGGCTCTGGGGCCAACGTCCTGACTTTC
NA | TRBJ2-2 | TRBV5-6 | few | CASSPRGPVNTGELFF | TGTGCCAGCAGCCCACGGGGGCCCGTGAACACCGGGGAGCTGTTTTTT
NA | TRBJ1-2 | TRBV12-3/TRBV12-4 | medium-sized | CASSLISLANYGYTF | TGTGCCAGCAGTTTAATCTCCCTAGCTAACTATGGCTACACCTTC
TRBD1 | TRBJ1-2 | TRBV7-2 | few | CASSLTPTGYYGYTF | TGTGCCAGCAGCCTCACACCGACAGGGTACTATGGCTACACCTTC
NA | TRBJ1-5 | TRBV11-2 | few | CASSFGVYQPQHF | TGTGCCAGCAGCTTCGGGGTGTATCAGCCCCAGCATTTT
NA | TRBJ2-6 | TRBV29-1 | NA | CSVTGSGANVLTF | TGCAGCGTAACAGGGAGTGGGGCCAACGTCCTGACTTTC
TRBD1 | TRBJ1-3 | TRBV7-9 | many | CASSFTGAGNTIYF | TGTGCCAGCAGCTTTACAGGGGCTGGAAACACCATATATTTT
NA | TRBJ2-3 | TRBV4-1 | NA | CASSRGGIPSTDTQYF | TGCGCCAGCAGCCGAGGGGGAATCCCGAGCACAGATACGCAGTATTTT
NA | TRBJ2-1 | TRBV25-1 | few | CASTDGGAEQFF | TGTGCCAGCACAGACGGGGGAGCTGAGCAGTTCTTC
NA | TRBJ2-3 | TRBV4-3 | NA | CASSQVLTRGDTQYF | TGCGCCAGCAGCCAAGTTCTCACTCGAGGGGATACGCAGTATTTT
NA | TRBJ2-2 | TRBV12-3/TRBV12-4 | many | CASITGQEGRELFF | TGTGCCAGCATTACCGGACAGGAGGGCCGGGAGCTGTTTTTT
TRBD2 | TRBJ2-5 | TRBV6-2/TRBV6-3 | NA | CASSAGTRIQYF | TGTGCCAGCAGCGCCGGGACTAGGATCCAGTACTTC
NA | TRBJ1-6 | TRBV12-3/TRBV12-4 | few | CASSWTRTSPLHF | TGTGCCAGCAGTTGGACGAGGACTTCACCCCTCCACTTT
TRBD1 | TRBJ1-3 | TRBV4-1 | few | CASRAQGARGNTIYF | TGCGCCAGCAGAGCGCAGGGGGCGCGTGGAAACACCATATATTTT
NA | TRBJ2-1 | TRBV27 | once | CASSLGGGRIIYNEQFF | TGTGCCAGCAGTTTAGGGGGCGGAAGAATCATCTACAATGAGCAGTTCTTC
NA | TRBJ1-5 | TRBV3-1 | few | CASSQDRNQPQHF | TGTGCCAGCAGCCAAGATCGAAATCAGCCCCAGCATTTT
NA | TRBJ2-1 | TRBV11-2 | NA | CASSVDPRNEQFF | TGTGCCAGCAGCGTCGACCCCCGCAATGAGCAGTTCTTC
NA | TRBJ2-3 | TRBV4-1 | few | CASSDDRSTDTQYF | TGCGCCAGCAGTGACGACAGAAGCACAGATACGCAGTATTTT
TRBD2 | TRBJ2-1 | TRBV20-1 | few | CSARISGGAWDEQFF | TGCAGTGCTAGAATTAGCGGGGGGGCTTGGGATGAGCAGTTCTTC